Following are 9 T cell receptor beta chains from one sample sequenced in a study of T cells in Graves' hyperthyroidism and ophthalmopathy. It was RNA transcripts that yielded the amplified TCR beta CDR3 regions. During a first-round RT-PCR of the TCR CDR3, the HTBI primer set was used. MiXCR, run by TCRdb on the multiplex PCR reads, gives a single entry per CDR3 protein. The table has 600,000 to 700,000 distinct CDR3 sequences, 45% seen once. Sequences were obtained from peripheral blood or thyroid tissue (not recorded which). The source is an adult man with Graves' disease, either hyperthyroidism or ophthalmopathy (not recorded which).

As regards this clonotype: One junction end disagrees with the germline gene, perhaps due to a read error. This chain joins TRBV2 and TRBJ2-5, with TRBD1 identical over 11 bases. Germline V CDR1 and CDR2: SNHLY, FYNNEI. The CDR3 extends over 11 amino acids. The CDR3, as DNA: TGTGCCAGCAGCGGACAGGGGGCGCAGGACTTC. This gives the protein CASSGQGAQDF.

This chain connects TRBV24-1 to TRBJ1-5; D unclear. V shed 3 bases and J shed 1 base, with 9 bases lying between them. From germline, CDR1 is KGHDR and CDR2 SFDVKD. This CDR3 has 15 amino acids. This CDR3 is CATSDGNGSNQPQHF. The DNA of the CDR3 is TGTGCCACCAGTGATGGCAACGGGAGCAATCAGCCCCAGCATTTT.

This clonotype was counted once. This may come from a read error, since a much larger clone is one base off. V and J are TRBV12-3 or TRBV12-4 and TRBJ1-1; D is uncertain. V lost 6 bases and J 6 bases, leaving 14 bases between the germline ends. The CDR3 contains 13 residues. CDR3: CASSASGNAEAFF. The CDR3 DNA follows: TGTGCCAGCAGCGCGTCGGGCAACGCTGAAGCTTTCTTT.

The chain combines TRBV9 with TRBJ2-5; D is uncertain. The V gene lost 4 bases and the J gene lost 0 bases, with 16 bases spanning the gap. The CDR3 consists of 16 residues. The germline gives CDR1 SGDLS, CDR2 YYNGEE. This chain's CDR3 is CASSLRTNPNQETQYF. CDR3 DNA sequence: TGTGCCAGCAGCTTGAGGACCAATCCAAACCAAGAGACCCAGTACTTC.

The gene calls are TRBV20-1 and TRBJ1-2, with no clear D. Trimming took 0 bases from V and 4 from J, leaving 9 bases between them. The CDR3 consists of 13 residues. The V gene's germline CDR1 is DFQATT and CDR2 SNEGSKA (reference sequence). This chain's CDR3 is CSARDLSFYGYTF. The CDR3 DNA follows: TGCAGTGCTAGAGATCTCAGTTTCTATGGCTACACCTTC.

To note about this clonotype: A read error may produce the germline difference seen at one junction end. This chain links TRBV7-2 with TRBJ1-1; the D is unclear. Germline CDR1 and CDR2: SGHTA and FQGNSA. The CDR3 consists of 13 residues. Written as DNA, the CDR3 is TGCGCCAGCAGCCCGACATGGGGTACTGAAGCTTTCTTT. Translating it yields CASSPTWGTEAFF.

This clonotype has more than one count but fewer than ten. The gene calls are TRBV29-1 and TRBJ1-3; perhaps TRBD1 as D (6 bases). Per germline, CDR1 SQVTM and CDR2 ANQGSEA. The V and J ends lost 7 bases and 3 bases respectively, with 10 bases between them. This CDR3 is built from 12 residues. CDR3 region: CSATGFGNTIYF. The CDR3 nucleotides read TGCAGCGCAACAGGGTTTGGAAACACCATATATTTT.

This clonotype was recorded only once. The chain combines TRBV29-1 with TRBJ1-1, with 9 bases lining up with TRBD1. The CDR3 covers 16 residues. V shed 5 bases and J 0 bases; nucleotides not matched to a gene: 10. CDR1 and CDR2 from the germline V gene are SQVTM and ANQGSEA. CDR3 sequence reads: CSVTGGRASLNTEAFF. The DNA of the CDR3 is TGCAGCGTTACAGGGGGCAGGGCCTCTCTGAACACTGAAGCTTTCTTT.

The V gene is TRBV7-8, the J gene TRBJ2-3; 9 bases are a match to TRBD2. Trimming at V came to 3 bases and at J to 3 bases, leaving 4 bases not matched to a gene. The CDR3 has 15 amino acids. Germline V CDR1 and CDR2: SGHVS, FQNEAQ. In DNA form, the CDR3 reads TGTGCCAGCAGCTTCGCTAGCGGGACAACAGATACGCAGTATTTT. Translated, it gives CASSFASGTTDTQYF.